This entry lists 20 T cell receptor beta chains sequenced from one sample in a study of regulatory T cells in long-lasting Graves disease. Time point indicated: persistent/refractory GD, antithyroid drugs over 5 years with positive TRAb. Making the TCR library involved RNA that had been extracted from PBMCs. According to the study, TCR beta libraries were built with iRepertoire HTBI primers and CDR3-region Arm-PCR. TCRdb used MiXCR to reprocess the multiplex PCR reads, holding one entry per CDR3 protein. The table includes 600,000 to 850,000 distinct CDR3 sequences, around 32% detected once. The sequenced sample was peripheral blood mononuclear cells (PBMCs), obtained when the disease was refractory, from a patient treated with antithyroid drugs. These receptors came from a female donor with Graves disease.

The J gene is TRBJ2-7, the V gene TRBV3-1; possibly TRBD2 for D (6 bases). Per the germline V gene, CDR1 is LGHDT and CDR2 is YNNKEL (reference sequence). The CDR3 runs to 18 residues. V lost 0 bases and J lost 3, with 21 bases in between. The chain's CDR3 is CASSQDGGGWGLVYEQYF. The CDR3 DNA reads as TGTGCCAGCAGCCAAGACGGGGGTGGATGGGGACTCGTCTACGAGCAGTACTTC.

This clonotype was seen just once. This chain uses TRBV2 with TRBJ2-3, with TRBD1 matching 9 bases. This CDR3 has 14 amino acids. Germline values: CDR1 SNHLY, CDR2 FYNNEI. The J segment lost 6 bases and the V segment lost 4 bases, leaving 5 bases of the junction unmatched. The CDR3 region is CASSGDRAGDTQYF. For the CDR3, the DNA is TGTGCCAGCAGTGGGGACAGGGCTGGGGATACGCAGTATTTT.

The rearrangement joins TRBV27 to TRBJ1-2, with 12 bases that match TRBD1. The CDR3 spans 19 residues. The trim removed 4 bases at V and 4 bases at J, leaving 16 bases unmatched. Germline V CDR1 and CDR2: MNHEY, SMNVEV (reference sequence). CDR3 DNA sequence: TGTGCCAGCAGTTACTGGGCAGGGACAGGGGGCTTCCCCCCCTATGGCTACACCTTC. The encoded protein is CASSYWAGTGGFPPYGYTF.

This clonotype came up once. The chain carries TRBV6-1 and TRBJ2-2; D is possibly TRBD1 or TRBD2 (5 bases each). The CDR3 is made up of 16 amino acids. The germline CDR1 and CDR2 sequences are MNHNS and SASEGT. Trimming removed 7 bases at V and 4 bases at J, with 19 bases between. The CDR3 protein is CASIEGAGGFTGELFF. The CDR3 DNA follows: TGTGCCAGCATCGAAGGGGCGGGCGGTTTCACCGGGGAGCTGTTTTTT.

This clonotype was picked up a small number of times. Compared with germline, one end of the junction differs, possibly owing to a read error. V and J are TRBV5-1 and TRBJ1-1; D call uncertain. CDR3 size: 13 residues. CDR1 SGHRS and CDR2 YFSETQ come from the germline V gene. The CDR3 DNA sequence: TGTGCCAGCAGTTTATCTGGGGTCACTGAAGCTTTCTTT. Its translation: CASSLSGVTEAFF.

The chain joins TRBV29-1 to TRBJ1-2; unclear D gene. Trimming removed 4 bases at V and 3 bases at J, with 12 bases between. The CDR3 consists of 13 residues. CDR1 is SQVTM, CDR2 ANQGSEA, per germline. The CDR3 sequence is CSVGSRRDYGYTF. CDR3 DNA sequence: TGCAGCGTTGGTTCCCGAAGGGACTATGGCTACACCTTC.

This clonotype occurred many times. This likely comes from a read error, as the CDR3 has no conserved phenylalanine or tryptophan at its end. No DNA is shown, since the ends of the CDR3 on it are uncertain; the CDR3 is the one TCRdb lists. The chain links TRBV28 to TRBJ1-4; the table's D call, TRBD1, has no DNA check behind it. A total of 9 residues make up the CDR3, ends included. Germline-derived CDR1 and CDR2 are MDHEN and SYDVKM. Here the CDR3 reads CAGRGQGLY.

V usage is TRBV7-2 and J usage is TRBJ2-6, with a possible D match to TRBD2 (5 bases). The CDR3 contains 18 residues. CDR1 SGHTA and CDR2 FQGNSA come from the germline V gene. Trimming stripped 2 bases from V and 0 bases from J, with 14 bases between. In DNA form, the CDR3 reads TGTGCCAGCAGCTTAAGGTTTGGAGGTCCCTCTGGGGCCAACGTCCTGACTTTC. Translated: CASSLRFGGPSGANVLTF.

The gene calls are TRBV29-1 and TRBJ2-2, with D tentatively TRBD2 (7 bases). V was clipped by 4 bases and J by 4 bases, with 16 bases between them. The CDR3 totals 15 residues. CDR1 and CDR2 from the germline V gene are SQVTM and ANQGSEA. This chain's CDR3 is CSVVLRGAGTGELFF. The CDR3 region has the DNA TGCAGCGTTGTTCTCCGGGGGGCTGGCACCGGGGAGCTGTTTTTT.

This clonotype showed up just a few times. The gene calls are TRBV7-9 and TRBJ1-1; perhaps TRBD1 as D (5 bases). The germline V gene has CDR1 SEHNR and CDR2 FQNEAQ (reference sequence). V dropped 3 bases and J dropped 11 bases, with 16 bases sitting between them. There are 13 residues in the CDR3. In DNA form, the CDR3 reads TGTGCCAGCAGCTTGACAGCCGAAGCTGCTGCTTTCTTT. It encodes CASSLTAEAAAFF.

The rearrangement uses TRBV7-4 and TRBJ2-7; TRBD2 matches at 7 bases. Losses at the gene ends were 5 bases for V and 3 bases for J; bases not matched to a gene: 7. This CDR3 has 14 amino acids. Germline loops: CDR1 SGHVT, CDR2 SQSDAQ. DNA for the CDR3: TGTGCCAGCAGCACCAGCGGGGCTAGCTACGAGCAGTACTTC. It yields the protein CASSTSGASYEQYF.

This clonotype was observed a handful of times. This chain connects TRBV30 to TRBJ1-1; weak D call: TRBD1 (6 bases). The CDR3 consists of 11 residues. The V gene lost 4 bases and the J gene lost 6 bases, with 9 bases spanning the gap. Germline V gene sequence: CDR1 GTSNPN, CDR2 SVGIG (reference sequence). The CDR3 region has the DNA TGTGCCTGGACACAGGGCGCTGAAGCTTTCTTT. The encoded protein is CAWTQGAEAFF.

This clonotype was detected once. V gene TRBV10-3 combines with J gene TRBJ2-5, with 9 nucleotides matching TRBD1. With 7 bases clipped from V and 2 bases from J, the junction kept 11 bases outside the gene matches. The CDR3 loop spans 16 amino acids. Per the germline V gene, CDR1 is ENHRY and CDR2 is SYGVKD. The CDR3 loop reads CAITNEGQGKQETQYF. In nucleotides, the CDR3 is TGTGCCATCACCAACGAAGGACAGGGGAAACAAGAGACCCAGTACTTC.

The gene calls are TRBV30 and TRBJ2-1; 9 bases are a match to TRBD1. Germline V gene lookup returns CDR1 GTSNPN and CDR2 SVGIG (reference sequence). The CDR3 has 16 residues. J was trimmed by 4 bases and V by 4 bases; bases with no gene match: 11. The CDR3 here is CAWKVGTGLQYNEQFF. The CDR3 DNA follows: TGTGCCTGGAAGGTTGGGACAGGGTTACAATACAATGAGCAGTTCTTC.

This clonotype turned up a few times. This chain joins TRBV12-3 or TRBV12-4 and TRBJ2-2, with 11 positions matching TRBD1. Trimming took 4 bases from V and 2 from J; bases not matched to a gene: 3. This CDR3 has 16 amino acids. CDR3 sequence (DNA): TGTGCCAGCAGTTCGGGGACAGGGGGAAACACCGGGGAGCTGTTTTTT. Residues: CASSSGTGGNTGELFF.

The chain uses TRBV2 and TRBJ2-5; 11 bases fit TRBD2. The CDR3 runs 15 residues. Trimming took 10 bases from V and 1 from J; bases not matched to a gene: 8. CDR1 is SNHLY, CDR2 FYNNEI, per germline. The CDR3 sequence is CATDPGTSGQETQYF. CDR3 DNA sequence: TGTGCCACCGACCCCGGGACTAGCGGCCAAGAGACCCAGTACTTC.

V usage is TRBV2 and J usage is TRBJ2-6; D gene uncertain. The ends were cut back, 4 bases at V and 1 base at J, with 8 bases in the middle. CDR3 size: 15 residues. The V gene's germline CDR1 is SNHLY and CDR2 FYNNEI. The CDR3 region is CASSGLQSGANVLTF. The CDR3 coding sequence is TGTGCCAGCAGTGGTTTGCAATCTGGGGCCAACGTCCTGACTTTC.

This clonotype was counted ten times or more. The V and J genes are TRBV28 and TRBJ1-1; D is unclear. The CDR3 is made up of 10 amino acids. Germline CDR1 is MDHEN and CDR2 is SYDVKM. Trimming stripped 7 bases from V and 11 bases from J, with 11 bases between. The CDR3 DNA follows: TGTGCCAGCATCCTCCGGTGGGCTTTCTTT. Residues: CASILRWAFF.

This clonotype was detected only a few times. V usage is TRBV29-1 and J usage is TRBJ1-2, with 8 bases lining up with TRBD1. Germline CDR1 reads SQVTM; CDR2 reads ANQGSEA. The CDR3 consists of 15 residues. Trimming removed 1 base from V and 7 bases from J; junction bases left unmatched: 11. The CDR3 loop reads CSVEAGSQGAGGYTF. CDR3 in DNA: TGCAGCGTTGAAGCGGGGAGTCAGGGGGCTGGTGGCTACACCTTC.

This clonotype was seen a few times. V is TRBV7-9 and J is TRBJ1-5, with TRBD1 identical over 8 bases. This CDR3 is built from 17 residues. The trim removed 5 bases at V and 3 bases at J, leaving 12 bases unmatched. Per the germline V gene, CDR1 is SEHNR and CDR2 is FQNEAQ (reference sequence). The CDR3 loop is CASSHWTGNGFNQPQHF. The CDR3 DNA follows: TGTGCCAGCAGCCATTGGACAGGGAATGGGTTCAATCAGCCCCAGCATTTT.